The rows below give T cell receptor beta chains drawn from one sample of a study of blood T cell repertoires in COVID-19. The method was immunoSEQ multiplex PCR; TCRdb's version includes in-frame clones alone and lacks a portion of them. The sample has over 130,000 clones, 75% to 90% seen once. Material: peripheral blood. Source of these receptors: a woman older than 75 with acute or convalescent COVID-19. Both conserved end residues are part of each CDR3. Each record gives: V gene, D gene, CDR3 length, J gene, clone size, CDR3 DNA, CDR3 protein. A D gene is named only where the DNA matches it firmly. The size field is filled for only some rows; it gives once, few, many or a size class.

>TRBV7-8|NA|13|TRBJ2-1|NA
TGTGCCAGCAGCTTACGTTCAGGGCGAGAGCAGTTCTTC
CASSLRSGREQFF
>TRBV2|TRBD2|18|TRBJ2-1|NA
TGTGCCAGCAGGAGAGGACTAGCGGGAGGGCCGGTTTACAATGAGCAGTTCTTC
CASRRGLAGGPVYNEQFF
>TRBV5-1|NA|15|TRBJ2-7|NA
TGCGCCAGCAGCTTGCTGGTCCTTGGACAGTACGAGCAGTACTTC
CASSLLVLGQYEQYF
>TRBV24-1|NA|16|TRBJ2-3|NA
TGTGCCACCAGTGTGGGGGCCGGGTCTCCTGATGATACGCAGTATTTT
CATSVGAGSPDDTQYF
>TRBV5-1|NA|14|TRBJ1-2|NA
TGCGCCAGCAGTATGGCCAGGTCGGATTATGGCTACACCTTC
CASSMARSDYGYTF
>TRBV18|TRBD2|15|TRBJ2-1|few
TGTGCCAGCTCACTAGCGGGAGACTCCTACAATGAGCAGTTCTTC
CASSLAGDSYNEQFF
>TRBV28|NA|14|TRBJ1-6|NA
TGTGCCAGCAGTCTCACAGGGCGGGATTCACCCCTCCACTTT
CASSLTGRDSPLHF
>TRBV2|TRBD2|15|TRBJ2-1|NA
TGTGCCAGCAGTGGGGGACTAGCGGGGTACAATGAGCAGTTCTTC
CASSGGLAGYNEQFF
>TRBV18|NA|14|TRBJ1-2|NA
TGTGCCAGCTCACCACCGGGGAGGCACTATGGCTACACCTTC
CASSPPGRHYGYTF
>TRBV28|TRBD1|15|TRBJ2-7|few
TGTGCCAGCAGTTTTACAGGGGATGCTTCTAGGGAGCAGTACTTC
CASSFTGDASREQYF
>TRBV3-1/TRBV3-2|NA|15|TRBJ1-4|few
TGTGCCAGCAGCCCCAGATTTGCAACTAATGAAAAACTGTTTTTT
CASSPRFATNEKLFF
>TRBV7-3|NA|13|TRBJ2-2|NA
TGTGCCAGCAGCTTAGAGCGCACCGGGGAGCTGTTTTTT
CASSLERTGELFF
>TRBV7-8|TRBD2|16|TRBJ2-1|NA
TGTGCCAGCAGCCGGCGGCCTAGCGGGGGCTACAATGAGCAGTTCTTC
CASSRRPSGGYNEQFF
>TRBV4-1|NA|16|TRBJ1-3|NA
TGCGCCAGCAGCCTAAGACAGGCCAGCTCTGGAAACACCATATATTTT
CASSLRQASSGNTIYF
>TRBV9|NA|14|TRBJ1-3|NA
TGTGCCAGCAGTAGACAGTTCTCTGGAAACACCATATATTTT
CASSRQFSGNTIYF
>TRBV11-2|NA|16|TRBJ1-4|NA
TGTGCCAGCAGCTTATCCTTCGGGGGATGGGGGGAAAAACTGTTTTTT
CASSLSFGGWGEKLFF
>TRBV2|NA|13|TRBJ2-7|once
TGTGCCAGCAGTGAATGGCGGTCCTACGAGCAGTACTTC
CASSEWRSYEQYF
>TRBV19|NA|15|TRBJ2-5|NA
TGTGCCAGTAGTATAGTTGCAGTAACTATCGAGACCCAGTACTTC
CASSIVAVTIETQYF
>TRBV3-1/TRBV3-2|NA|12|TRBJ1-5|NA
TGTGCCAGCAGCCAAGATCTCCAGCCCCAGCATTTT
CASSQDLQPQHF
>TRBV30|NA|16|TRBJ1-6|NA
TGTGCCTGGAGTGTTGGAGGGGCGAGCAATAATTCACCCCTCCACTTT
CAWSVGGASNNSPLHF
>TRBV28|NA|14|TRBJ2-5|NA
TGTGCCAGCAGACACTGGATGGGGCTGGAGACCCAGTACTTC
CASRHWMGLETQYF
>TRBV7-9|TRBD1|15|TRBJ1-5|NA
TGTGCCAGCAGCCCGACAGGGTCAAGCAATCAGCCCCAGCATTTT
CASSPTGSSNQPQHF
>TRBV7-9|NA|17|TRBJ1-1|NA
TGTGCCAGCAGCGGGAACCGGATGGGACATCAGAACACTGAAGCTTTCTTT
CASSGNRMGHQNTEAFF
>TRBV7-9|TRBD1|17|TRBJ2-5|NA
TGTGCCAGCAGCCTGTGGCGGACAGGGGGTACGTGGGAGACCCAGTACTTC
CASSLWRTGGTWETQYF
>TRBV19|NA|16|TRBJ2-3|NA
TGTGCCAGTAGTCTTCCCCTTGGGGGCGTTTCTGATACGCAGTATTTT
CASSLPLGGVSDTQYF
>TRBV19|TRBD2|14|TRBJ2-5|NA
TGTGCCAGTAGTATACAGCGGGATCTCGAGACCCAGTACTTC
CASSIQRDLETQYF
>TRBV1|NA|19|TRBJ2-3|NA
TGCACCAGCAGCTTCCATGAGGAGGAGCGGGGGGTCAGCACAGATACGCAGTATTTT
CTSSFHEEERGVSTDTQYF
>TRBV18|NA|15|TRBJ2-5|NA
TGTGCCAGCTCAGGCCAAGGTGGGGCCGATAAGACCCAGTACTTC
CASSGQGGADKTQYF
>TRBV27|NA|15|TRBJ2-1|NA
TGTGCCAGCAGTTTGGTTCCGGGAATATACAATGAGCAGTTCTTC
CASSLVPGIYNEQFF
>TRBV15|NA|15|TRBJ1-6|NA
TGTGCCACCAGCCTTAGGAGAGCCGATAATTCACCCCTCCACTTT
CATSLRRADNSPLHF
>TRBV27|NA|13|TRBJ2-7|NA
TGTGCCAGCAGACCCGGGACAGCGGGCGAGCAGTACTTC
CASRPGTAGEQYF
>TRBV24-1|TRBD1|14|TRBJ1-5|NA
TGTGCCACCAGTGATACAGGGGACAATCAGCCCCAGCATTTT
CATSDTGDNQPQHF
>TRBV30|NA|13|TRBJ2-1|NA
TGTGCCTGGGGGGGTGAGGTTAAAAATGAGCAGTTCTTC
CAWGGEVKNEQFF
>TRBV19|NA|14|TRBJ1-2|NA
TGTGCCAGTAGTATTCGGGGGGCCCTCTATGGCTACACCTTC
CASSIRGALYGYTF
>TRBV19|NA|14|TRBJ1-5|NA
TGTGCCAGTAGTATCAGGGCCAATATTCCGCCCCAGCATTTT
CASSIRANIPPQHF
>TRBV5-5|TRBD2|16|TRBJ2-4|NA
TGTGCCAGCAGCCCCCGGACTAGCGGGGGAAAAAACATTCAGTACTTC
CASSPRTSGGKNIQYF
>TRBV5-1|TRBD1|14|TRBJ2-7|NA
TGCGCCAGCAGCCAACAGGGGGCCTCCTACGAGCAGTACTTC
CASSQQGASYEQYF
>TRBV19|NA|17|TRBJ1-3|few
TGTGCCAGTAGTACCCCCCTTAGGGGTGCAAGCGGAAACACCATATATTTT
CASSTPLRGASGNTIYF
>TRBV6-5|TRBD1|15|TRBJ1-5|few
TGTGCCAGCAGACCAATGACAGGGATATATCAGCCCCAGCATTTT
CASRPMTGIYQPQHF
>TRBV2|NA|16|TRBJ2-7|NA
TGTGCCAGCAGTAGAAGGAGACAGGCGAAGGTCGACGAGCAGTACTTC
CASSRRRQAKVDEQYF
>TRBV7-6|NA|15|TRBJ1-5|NA
TGTGCCAGCAGCTTAGAAATCGGGAGCAATCAGCCCCAGCATTTT
CASSLEIGSNQPQHF
>TRBV9|NA|14|TRBJ2-3|once
TGTGCCAGCAGCGTAGGTCCGGGCACAGATACGCAGTATTTT
CASSVGPGTDTQYF
>TRBV7-6|TRBD1|17|TRBJ2-6|NA
TGTGCCAGCAGCTTAGGGACAGGGGGCGCTGGGGCCAACGTCCTGACTTTC
CASSLGTGGAGANVLTF
>TRBV5-1|TRBD2|17|TRBJ2-1|NA
TGCGCCAGCAGCTTGGTCGGGAGGTCCCTGAGGTACAGTGAGCAGTTCTTC
CASSLVGRSLRYSEQFF
>TRBV11-2|TRBD1|18|TRBJ1-6|few
TGTGCCAGCGGGGTGACAGGGGCCTGGAAAGCCAATAATTCACCCCTCCACTTT
CASGVTGAWKANNSPLHF
>TRBV5-6|NA|16|TRBJ2-3|few
TGTGCCAGCAGCTTGGTAGGGACTGTTAGCACAGATACGCAGTATTTT
CASSLVGTVSTDTQYF
>TRBV6-5|NA|15|TRBJ1-2|NA
TGTGCCAGCAGCGCCTACCGTGACAGGATGTATGGCTACACCTTC
CASSAYRDRMYGYTF
>TRBV13|NA|14|TRBJ2-3|NA
TGTGCCAGCAGCTTCTCTGGCGCCGGGGATACGCAGTATTTT
CASSFSGAGDTQYF
>TRBV6-6|TRBD1|15|TRBJ1-1|NA
TGTGCCAGCAGTTACTGGGACAGGTCTAACACTGAAGCTTTCTTT
CASSYWDRSNTEAFF
>TRBV21-1|NA|18|TRBJ1-3|NA
TGTGCCAGCAGCAAAGCGCTTGGGCAGTTCGACTCTGGAAACACCATATATTTT
CASSKALGQFDSGNTIYF
>TRBV30|TRBD1|14|TRBJ1-1|NA
TGTGCCTGGAGTAGGGACAGGGGGCAAACTGAAGCTTTCTTT
CAWSRDRGQTEAFF
>TRBV29-1|TRBD1|16|TRBJ2-1|NA
TGCAGCGTTGAATCCCAAGGACAGGGGAAAATCGATGAGCAGTTCTTC
CSVESQGQGKIDEQFF
>TRBV6-5|TRBD1|15|TRBJ1-2|NA
TGTGCCAGCAGTACCGAACACAGGGGCTGGTATGGCTACACCTTC
CASSTEHRGWYGYTF
>TRBV21-1|NA|17|TRBJ2-5|NA
TGTGCCAGCAGCAAAGGTGGGACTAGCGGGAGGGGTGAGACCCAGTACTTC
CASSKGGTSGRGETQYF
>TRBV2|TRBD2|15|TRBJ2-7|NA
TGTGCCAGCATGACTAGCGGGGGGGCCTGGTACGAGCAGTACTTC
CASMTSGGAWYEQYF